Shown below are 29 T cell receptor beta chains from a single sample sequenced in a study of Ad26.COV2.S vaccination and SARS-CoV-2 variants (dated by TCRdb to the early 2020s). According to the study, the label for this sample's treatment or condition signals: approximately 18 received Ad26.COV2.S at low or high dose, single or two shots; 5 received placebo; per-sample allocation not given. Repertoires of vaccine and placebo recipients were sequenced from samples taken on day 63 after the first injection. Library generation was performed with the immunoSEQ multiplex PCR assay. This immuneACCESS table, as held by TCRdb, lists in-frame sequences with V and J called but not all clones. Of the missing ones, under half trace to an unresolved V gene in checked studies; the others have no known cause. This sample has hundreds of thousands of clones in its table, and 65% to 90% of those were observed once. Roughly a tenth of the sample goes to the ten largest clones.

The specimen comprised peripheral blood, sampled in a trial of Ad26.COV2.S vaccine versus placebo. The receptors shown here come from a person between 18 and 59 years old who received the Ad26.COV2.S COVID-19 vaccine or a placebo.

This CDR3 reads CASSHSGQISTDTQYF. In DNA form, the CDR3 reads TGCGCCAGCAGTCACTCGGGACAGATCAGCACAGATACGCAGTATTTT. This chain joins TRBV23-1 and TRBJ2-3; 7 nucleotides agree with TRBD1. TRBV23-1 is an open reading frame, and its role is uncertain. J was trimmed by 0 bases and V by 3 bases; bases with no gene match: 6. The CDR3 has 16 amino acids.

The gene calls are TRBV7-7 and TRBJ2-2, with 7 bases aligning to TRBD1. The CDR3 extends over 15 amino acids. Trimming removed 1 base from V and 4 bases from J; junction bases left unmatched: 3. CDR1 is SSHAT, CDR2 FNYEAQ, per germline (reference sequence). The CDR3 coding sequence is TGTGCCAGCAGCTTAGGACAGGGATCCACCGGGGAGCTGTTTTTT. Translation gives CASSLGQGSTGELFF.

The chain carries TRBV5-4 and TRBJ1-1; 7 bases line up with TRBD1. V lost 4 bases and J lost 0; bases outside the gene matches: 3. Germline values: CDR1 SGHNT, CDR2 YYREEE (reference sequence). This CDR3 is 14 amino acids long. CDR3 DNA sequence: TGTGCCAGCAGCAATGGACAGGTGAACACTGAAGCTTTCTTT. This translates into CASSNGQVNTEAFF. The whole variable domain, filled in from reference TRBV5-4 and TRBJ1-1, reads ETGVTQSPTHLIKTRGQQVTLRCSSQSGHNTVSWYQQALGQGPQFIFQYYREEENGRGNFPPRFSGLQFPNYSSELNVNALELDDSALYLCASSNGQVNTEAFFGQGTRLTVV.

V gene TRBV5-4 combines with J gene TRBJ2-5; TRBD2 aligns across 14 bases. Trimming cost V 4 bases and J 1 base; bases outside gene matches: 9. The CDR3 length is 18 residues. Germline assignment: CDR1 SGHNT and CDR2 YYREEE (reference sequence). The CDR3 loop is CASSPGTSGGTIQETQYF. The CDR3 nucleotides read TGTGCCAGCAGCCCAGGGACTAGCGGGGGTACGATCCAAGAGACCCAGTACTTC. The full variable domain, in which reference TRBV5-4 and TRBJ2-5 provide the parts outside the CDR3, is ETGVTQSPTHLIKTRGQQVTLRCSSQSGHNTVSWYQQALGQGPQFIFQYYREEENGRGNFPPRFSGLQFPNYSSELNVNALELDDSALYLCASSPGTSGGTIQETQYFGPGTRLLVL.

With regard to this clone: At the DNA level, this CDR3 is encoded by other sequences in the same sample as well. V is TRBV12-3 or TRBV12-4 and J is TRBJ1-5, with no clear D. The CDR3 spans 13 residues. V lost 1 base and J lost 4, with 5 bases in between. The CDR3 region has the DNA TGTGCCAGCAGTTTAGGGGAGAATCAGCCCCAGCATTTT. Translation: CASSLGENQPQHF.

This chain uses TRBV28 with TRBJ1-2; 8 nucleotides match TRBD1. CDR1 is MDHEN, CDR2 SYDVKM, per germline. J was trimmed by 2 bases and V by 10 bases; bases with no gene match: 6. This CDR3 is built from 13 residues. The CDR3 DNA reads TGTGCCATCCACAGGGGGGACAACTATGGCTACACCTTC. Its protein product is CAIHRGDNYGYTF.

This rearrangement joins TRBV6-2 or TRBV6-3 to TRBJ2-7; the D gene could be TRBD1 or TRBD2 (5 bases each). The CDR3 length is 16 residues. Looked up from germline, CDR1 is MNHEY and CDR2 is SVGEGT. Trimming took 0 bases from V and 4 from J, leaving 16 bases between them. For the CDR3, the DNA is TGTGCCAGCAGTTACTCTCGATATACGGGGCATTACGAGCAGTACTTC. Translating gives CASSYSRYTGHYEQYF.

This rearrangement joins TRBV10-3 to TRBJ2-3, with D possibly being TRBD2 (7 bases). This CDR3 region has 14 residues. Trimming took off 11 bases at V and 0 bases at J, with 15 bases between the two ends. Germline loops: CDR1 ENHRY, CDR2 SYGVKD. CDR3 protein: CASRGAVSTDTQYF. As DNA, the CDR3 is TGTGCCTCCCGGGGGGCAGTAAGCACAGATACGCAGTATTTT.

CDR3 nucleotide sequence: TGTGCCAGCAGCCAAGAATGGACAGGGTACGAGCAGTACTTC. Its protein product is CASSQEWTGYEQYF. The rearrangement uses TRBV4-2 and TRBJ2-7, with TRBD1 identical over 8 bases. The CDR3 is 14 amino acids. Germline CDR1 is LGHNA and CDR2 is YNFKEQ. The J segment lost 4 bases and the V segment lost 0 bases, leaving 2 bases of the junction unmatched.

V is TRBV2 and J is TRBJ2-5; TRBD2 is a possible D gene (7 bases). The CDR3 is 14 amino acids. Germline lookup yields CDR1 SNHLY and CDR2 FYNNEI. V lost 6 bases to trimming and J lost 4 bases, with 15 bases between them. The chain's CDR3 is CASSYAGGLETQYF. The CDR3 DNA reads TGTGCCAGCAGCTACGCCGGGGGGCTAGAGACCCAGTACTTC.

The chain employs TRBV3-1 (or the pseudogene TRBV3-2) and TRBJ2-7; D possibly matches TRBD1 or TRBD2 (7 bases each). The CDR3 is 15 amino acids. V was shortened by 6 bases and J by 2 bases, with 17 bases between the two germline ends. The germline V gene encodes CDR1 LGHDT and CDR2 YNNKEL (reference sequence). CDR3 nucleotides: TGTGCCAGCAGGCCAGGGGGGGGCCCAACCTACGAGCAGTACTTC. It yields the protein CASRPGGGPTYEQYF.

This clone was seen once. CDR3 protein: CASSRPGVGANVLTF. The CDR3 DNA follows: TGTGCCAGCAGTCGCCCTGGGGTGGGGGCCAACGTCCTGACTTTC. This sequence joins TRBV6-5 and TRBJ2-6; D is undetermined. Germline V gene data show CDR1 as MNHEY and CDR2 as SVGAGI. This CDR3 has 15 amino acids. The germline V and J ends were trimmed by 5 bases and 4 bases, with 12 bases remaining between them.

CDR3 region: CASSLRSGQGETQYF. CDR3 nucleotides: TGTGCCAGCAGCTTAAGGTCAGGGCAGGGGGAGACCCAGTACTTC. The chain has TRBV7-3 and TRBJ2-5; TRBD1 is a possible D gene (6 bases). Trimming removed 1 base from V and 5 bases from J, with 14 bases in between. CDR1 and CDR2 (germline): SGHTA, FQGTGA. The CDR3 contains 15 residues.

The J gene is TRBJ2-4, the V gene TRBV5-4; no clear D gene. V lost 2 bases, J lost 1 base, and 7 bases lay in between. Per the germline V gene, CDR1 is SGHNT and CDR2 is YYREEE (reference sequence). CDR3 size: 14 residues. The CDR3 loop is CASSFSSAKNIQYF. The CDR3 DNA reads TGTGCCAGCAGCTTCTCCAGTGCCAAAAACATTCAGTACTTC.

The chain couples TRBV12-3 or TRBV12-4 to TRBJ2-2, with D hard to call. Trimming pared 5 bases from V and 2 bases from J, leaving 6 bases between. The CDR3 has 13 amino acids. In DNA form, the CDR3 reads TGTGCCAGCAGTCGGAGCAACACCGGGGAGCTGTTTTTT. Translating it yields CASSRSNTGELFF.

CDR3 DNA: TGTGCCAGTAGTACCGGGACAGGGAACTACGAGCAGTACTTC. Protein product: CASSTGTGNYEQYF. This rearrangement joins TRBV19 to TRBJ2-7; 9 bases map to TRBD1. Germline lookup yields CDR1 LNHDA and CDR2 SQIVND (reference sequence). CDR3 length equals 14 residues. With 4 bases clipped from V and 3 bases from J, the junction kept 4 bases outside the gene matches.

This sequence joins TRBV19 and TRBJ2-7; D is possibly TRBD1 (7 bases). CDR1 and CDR2 (germline): LNHDA, SQIVND (reference sequence). This CDR3 comprises 15 residues. The ends were cut back, 5 bases at V and 0 bases at J, with 14 bases in the middle. The CDR3 nucleotides read TGTGCCAGTAGTGCTCAGGGGGGCGGCTCCTACGAGCAGTACTTC. Residues: CASSAQGGGSYEQYF. Variable domain in full (rest from reference TRBV19 and TRBJ2-7): DGGITQSPKYLFRKEGQNVTLSCEQNLNHDAMYWYRQDPGQGLRLIYYSQIVNDFQKGDIAEGYSVSREKKESFPLTVTSAQKNPTAFYLCASSAQGGGSYEQYFGPGTRLTVT.

This rearrangement joins TRBV7-6 to TRBJ2-3; D possibly matches TRBD1 or TRBD2 (5 bases each). CDR3 length equals 17 residues. V dropped 3 bases and J dropped 6 bases, with 22 bases sitting between them. Germline V gene lookup returns CDR1 SGHVS and CDR2 FNYEAQ. The CDR3 spells CASSFRTVGEKGDTQYF. Here the CDR3 DNA reads TGTGCCAGCAGCTTCAGGACGGTGGGGGAAAAAGGGGATACGCAGTATTTT.

The chain is built from TRBV6-5 and TRBJ2-3, with D maybe TRBD1 (6 bases). Germline assignment: CDR1 MNHEY and CDR2 SVGAGI. The V and J ends lost 8 bases and 2 bases respectively, with 17 bases between them. The CDR3 runs to 15 residues. DNA of the CDR3: TGTGCCAGCTGCCTAAGACAGGCCAACACAGATACGCAGTATTTT. It encodes CASCLRQANTDTQYF.

This clone was picked up one time. The chain carries TRBV28 and TRBJ1-4; 10 bases are shared with TRBD1. The germline V gene has CDR1 MDHEN and CDR2 SYDVKM. With V trimmed by 6 bases and J by 8 bases, 3 bases remained unmatched. The length of the CDR3 is 13 residues. For the CDR3, the DNA is TGTGCCAGCAGACTGACAGGGGGCGAAAAACTGTTTTTT. It is translated as CASRLTGGEKLFF.

This clone was seen once. This sequence joins TRBV10-2 and TRBJ1-6; 8 nucleotides align to TRBD1. CDR1 and CDR2 from the germline V gene are WSHSY and SAAADI. The trim removed 9 bases at V and 7 bases at J, leaving 11 bases unmatched. This CDR3 comprises 15 residues. The CDR3 DNA follows: TGCGCCAGTCGAACCCCCGGGACAGGCAATTCACCCCTCCACTTT. Translating gives CASRTPGTGNSPLHF.

This clone has only a few counts. V usage is TRBV9 and J usage is TRBJ1-1; 7 nucleotides align to TRBD1. Unmatched junction bases numbered 6, after V lost 0 bases and J lost 4 bases. Germline CDR1 reads SGDLS; CDR2 reads YYNGEE. CDR3 size: 15 residues. The CDR3 loop is CASSVESAGGTEAFF. CDR3 in DNA: TGTGCCAGCAGCGTAGAGTCCGCAGGGGGCACTGAAGCTTTCTTT.

The gene calls are TRBV4-3 and TRBJ2-1, with 9 bases identical to TRBD2. V lost 0 bases and J lost 9; bases outside the gene matches: 6. The germline V gene encodes CDR1 LGHNA and CDR2 YSLEER. The CDR3 is 15 amino acids. The DNA for the CDR3 is TGCGCCAGCAGCCAAGAGGCGGGAGGGCCGAGTGAGCAGTTCTTC. Protein product: CASSQEAGGPSEQFF.

The rearrangement joins TRBV30 to TRBJ1-5, with D unclear. Germline lookup yields CDR1 GTSNPN and CDR2 SVGIG (reference sequence). CDR3 length equals 15 residues. V lost 3 bases and J 5 bases, leaving 17 bases between the germline ends. This chain's CDR3 is CAWSPKQAPDQPQHF. Here the CDR3 DNA reads TGTGCCTGGAGCCCAAAACAAGCTCCAGATCAGCCCCAGCATTTT.

The chain recombines TRBV28 with TRBJ1-4, with a possible D match to TRBD1 (6 bases). CDR1 MDHEN and CDR2 SYDVKM come from the germline V gene. CDR3 length: 16 amino acids. V lost 5 bases and J lost 4, with 17 bases in between. The CDR3 DNA sequence: TGTGCCAGCAGTCCCGGCCACAGGGTCGGTAATGAAAAACTGTTTTTT. It yields the protein CASSPGHRVGNEKLFF.

The genes are TRBV19 and TRBJ1-1; 10 nucleotides line up with TRBD1. V gave up 5 bases and J gave up 4 bases; unmatched junction bases: 4. The CDR3 has 14 residues. The germline CDR1 and CDR2 sequences are LNHDA and SQIVND (reference sequence). This CDR3 is CASSRTGGPTEAFF. Written as DNA, the CDR3 is TGTGCCAGTAGTCGGACAGGGGGGCCCACTGAAGCTTTCTTT.

The table lists this clone with many counts. This rearrangement joins TRBV7-2 to TRBJ1-3; D is undetermined. Germline V CDR1 and CDR2: SGHTA, FQGNSA. This CDR3 spans 16 amino acids. Trimming took 3 bases from V and 0 from J, leaving 12 bases between them. In DNA, the CDR3 is TGTGCCAGCAGCTTTCGTGGAAGTTTCTCTGGAAACACCATATATTTT. Its protein is CASSFRGSFSGNTIYF.

V usage is TRBV27 and J usage is TRBJ2-1; D may be TRBD1 (6 bases). CDR3 length: 17 residues. Trimming took off 7 bases at V and 3 bases at J, with 22 bases between the two ends. Germline CDR1 reads MNHEY; CDR2 reads SMNVEV (reference sequence). CDR3 in DNA: TGTGCCAGCACCCCCACCGTCCGGGACACCCGCTACAATGAGCAGTTCTTC. It codes for CASTPTVRDTRYNEQFF.

The genes are TRBV28 and TRBJ2-1; 9 nucleotides agree with TRBD2. The CDR3 totals 16 residues. Germline CDR1 and CDR2: MDHEN and SYDVKM. Trimming cost V 4 bases and J 3 bases; bases outside gene matches: 7. CDR3 nucleotides: TGTGCCAGCAGTTCCCACGGCGGGAGGGGCTACAATGAGCAGTTCTTC. Translated: CASSSHGGRGYNEQFF.